This entry lists 23 T cell receptor beta chains sequenced from one sample in a study of blood T cell repertoires in COVID-19. Profiling relied on immunoSEQ multiplex PCR, and the TCRdb table lists in-frame clones only, not all of them. The table lists some 100,000 clones, just over 85% of them singletons. Sequenced input: PBMCs or T cells enriched from blood (not recorded which). These receptors all come from a woman in her fifties or sixties who had recovered from COVID-19.

CDR3 DNA: TGTGCCAGCAGTTACGGGACAGGGGGACAGGAGTATTTT. Its translation is CASSYGTGGQEYF. V usage is TRBV6-5 and J usage is TRBJ2-3; 11 bases are a match to TRBD1. V trimming: 2 bases; J trimming: 13 bases; junction bases outside the gene matches: 5. CDR3 length: 13 residues. CDR1 and CDR2 (germline): MNHEY, SVGAGI.

The CDR3 reads CASSREMNTEAFF. The DNA for the CDR3 is TGTGCCAGCAGTCGGGAGATGAACACTGAAGCTTTCTTT. V gene TRBV11-1 combines with J gene TRBJ1-1, with unresolved D. The V and J ends lost 6 bases and 0 bases respectively, with 8 bases between them. CDR3 length: 13 residues. Germline V CDR1 and CDR2: SGHAT, FQDESV (reference sequence).

This sequence joins TRBV11-2 and TRBJ2-7, with 9 bases lining up with TRBD2. V trimming: 2 bases; J trimming: 3 bases; junction bases outside the gene matches: 2. Germline assignment: CDR1 SGHAT and CDR2 FQNNGV. The CDR3 is 14 amino acids. As DNA, the CDR3 is TGTGCCAGCAGCTTATCGCGGGAGGGCTACGAGCAGTACTTC. Protein sequence: CASSLSREGYEQYF. Supplemented by reference TRBV11-2 and TRBJ2-7, the full variable domain reads EAGVAQSPRYKIIEKRQSVAFWCNPISGHATLYWYQQILGQGPKLLIQFQNNGVVDDSQLPKDRFSAERLKGVDSTLKIQPAKLEDSAVYLCASSLSREGYEQYFGPGTRLTVT.

This clone was seen only once. The chain uses TRBV6-5 and TRBJ1-5; D may be TRBD1 (6 bases). The CDR3 totals 14 residues. Trimming took off 5 bases at V and 8 bases at J, with 16 bases between the two ends. Germline values: CDR1 MNHEY, CDR2 SVGAGI. The CDR3 DNA sequence: TGTGCCAGCAGTCGCCCAGGGGCAGTTGAGCCCCAGCATTTT. Its translation is CASSRPGAVEPQHF.

The chain recombines TRBV5-1 with TRBJ2-6; TRBD2 might be the D (5 bases). Between the trimmed V and J ends, which lost 7 bases and 4 bases, there was a span of 9 bases. The CDR3 spans 13 residues. The germline V gene has CDR1 SGHRS and CDR2 YFSETQ. The CDR3 loop reads CASLLEGANVLTF. CDR3 nucleotides: TGCGCCAGCTTACTAGAAGGGGCCAACGTCCTGACTTTC.

This clone was seen once. This rearrangement joins TRBV6-2 or TRBV6-3 to TRBJ2-7; 9 bases agree with TRBD1. This CDR3 contains 15 residues. V was clipped by 1 base and J by 5 bases; unmatched bases: 6. Germline CDR1 reads MNHEY; CDR2 reads SVGEGT. The CDR3 DNA reads TGTGCCAGCAGTTACTTTCTGAGACAGGGGGACGAGCAGTACTTC. Translated, it gives CASSYFLRQGDEQYF.

This CDR3 reads CASSLDSYSNQPQHF. CDR3 in DNA: TGTGCCAGCAGCTTAGACAGCTATAGCAATCAGCCCCAGCATTTT. This chain connects TRBV7-8 to TRBJ1-5; D is uncertain. V was clipped by 1 base and J by 0 bases, with 7 bases between them. Germline V gene lookup returns CDR1 SGHVS and CDR2 FQNEAQ. This CDR3 is built from 15 residues.

The J gene is TRBJ2-3, the V gene TRBV6-6; 12 nucleotides line up with TRBD2. V gave up 2 bases and J gave up 5 bases; unmatched junction bases: 5. The V gene's germline CDR1 is MNHNY and CDR2 SVGAGI (reference sequence). There are 16 residues in the CDR3. The CDR3 coding sequence is TGTGCCAGCAGTTACCGGACTAGCGGGGATGGAGATACGCAGTATTTT. Amino acids: CASSYRTSGDGDTQYF.

The chain combines TRBV28 with TRBJ1-5, with D tentatively TRBD1 (5 bases). The V end lost 7 bases, the J end lost 4 bases, and 20 bases lay between the germline ends. CDR3 length: 16 residues. Germline V gene sequence: CDR1 MDHEN, CDR2 SYDVKM. For the CDR3, the DNA is TGTGCCAGCAATCCCTCGGGGCAGGGAGGGAATCAGCCCCAGCATTTT. Its translation: CASNPSGQGGNQPQHF.

V usage is TRBV24-1 and J usage is TRBJ1-1; D unclear. The length of the CDR3 is 13 residues. CDR1 is KGHDR and CDR2 is SFDVKD in the germline V gene. The V gene lost 5 bases and the J gene lost 0 bases, with 6 bases spanning the gap. The DNA for the CDR3 is TGTGCCACCAGTGGGCTTATGAACACTGAAGCTTTCTTT. Translated, it gives CATSGLMNTEAFF.

The V call is TRBV5-1, the J call TRBJ2-7; TRBD2 matches 9 bases. Germline CDR1 reads SGHRS; CDR2 reads YFSETQ. The V segment lost 0 bases and the J segment 3 bases; nucleotides outside the gene matches: 4. There are 15 residues in the CDR3. CDR3 in amino acids: CASSLAGSGGYEQYF. CDR3 sequence (DNA): TGCGCCAGCAGCTTGGCCGGTAGCGGGGGCTACGAGCAGTACTTC.

This rearrangement joins TRBV5-6 to TRBJ2-7; 11 nucleotides line up with TRBD2. Germline CDR1 SGHDT, CDR2 YYEEEE. The CDR3 has 17 residues. Trimming took 1 base from V and 5 from J; bases not matched to a gene: 11. CDR3: CASSLTLAGGFRNEQYF. For the CDR3, the DNA is TGTGCCAGCAGCTTGACTCTAGCGGGAGGTTTTCGAAACGAGCAGTACTTC.

The gene calls are TRBV28 and TRBJ1-1, with 8 bases lining up with TRBD1. Germline loops: CDR1 MDHEN, CDR2 SYDVKM. The J segment lost 0 bases and the V segment lost 2 bases, leaving 8 bases of the junction unmatched. The CDR3 loop spans 17 amino acids. The CDR3 DNA is TGTGCCAGCAGTTTACCAGGGGGCCGGTCACTGAACACTGAAGCTTTCTTT. Translating gives CASSLPGGRSLNTEAFF.

The chain links TRBV27 to TRBJ1-2, with TRBD1 identical over 12 bases. V was pared by 6 bases and J by 7 bases, with 6 bases of the junction left unmatched. Germline V gene lookup returns CDR1 MNHEY and CDR2 SMNVEV (reference sequence). The CDR3 extends over 14 amino acids. The CDR3 loop reads CASRSGTGGTGYTF. The CDR3 DNA sequence: TGTGCCAGCAGATCCGGGACAGGGGGCACTGGCTACACCTTC.

The chain carries TRBV24-1 and TRBJ2-3; TRBD2 agrees at 7 bases. V trimming: 1 base; J trimming: 1 base; junction bases outside the gene matches: 1. Germline assignment: CDR1 KGHDR and CDR2 SFDVKD. CDR3 length: 15 residues. The CDR3 reads CATSDFRGGTDTQYF. Here the CDR3 DNA reads TGTGCCACCAGTGATTTTCGGGGGGGCACAGATACGCAGTATTTT.

The rearrangement joins TRBV11-2 to TRBJ1-1; D not certain. Per the germline V gene, CDR1 is SGHAT and CDR2 is FQNNGV. This CDR3 has 15 residues. The V gene lost 1 base and the J gene lost 1 base, with 10 bases spanning the gap. CDR3 in amino acids: CASSLGVRQNTEAFF. CDR3 nucleotides: TGTGCCAGCAGCTTAGGTGTCAGGCAGAACACTGAAGCTTTCTTT.

This sequence joins TRBV7-9 and TRBJ2-7, with 10 bases matching TRBD2. The CDR3 is 14 amino acids. From germline, CDR1 is SEHNR and CDR2 FQNEAQ (reference sequence). V trimming: 3 bases; J trimming: 7 bases; junction bases outside the gene matches: 6. This CDR3 is CASSFERGGREQYF. Here the CDR3 DNA reads TGTGCCAGCAGCTTCGAGCGGGGGGGCAGGGAGCAGTACTTC. The variable domain in full, with the rest retrieved from reference TRBV7-9 and TRBJ2-7, is DTGVSQNPRHKITKRGQNVTFRCDPISEHNRLYWYRQTLGQGPEFLTYFQNEAQLEKSRLLSDRFSAERPKGSFSTLEIQRTEQGDSAMYLCASSFERGGREQYFGPGTRLTVT.

The chain combines TRBV10-3 with TRBJ1-4; 9 bases fit TRBD1. CDR1 is ENHRY, CDR2 SYGVKD, per germline. CDR3 length equals 13 residues. The ends lost 11 bases at V and 8 bases at J; junction bases unmatched: 9. CDR3 amino acids: CASRDRAGEKLFF. CDR3 coding DNA: TGTGCCTCCCGGGACAGGGCGGGGGAAAAACTGTTTTTT.

This clone showed up just once. This chain uses TRBV5-1 with TRBJ2-1, with 8 bases aligning to TRBD1. The germline gives CDR1 SGHRS, CDR2 YFSETQ. The CDR3 totals 13 residues. Trimming took 6 bases from V and 10 from J; bases not matched to a gene: 9. This chain's CDR3 is CASIVPGGKEQFF. The CDR3, as DNA: TGCGCCAGCATTGTTCCAGGGGGCAAAGAGCAGTTCTTC.

The chain employs TRBV11-2 and TRBJ1-4, with D possibly TRBD1 on 6 matching bases. The CDR3 has 16 residues. V was cut by 1 base and J by 8 bases, with 17 bases left in between. Per the germline V gene, CDR1 is SGHAT and CDR2 is FQNNGV. CDR3 loop: CASSLGTTGQAEKLFF. CDR3 DNA: TGTGCCAGCAGCTTAGGAACAACAGGGCAGGCGGAAAAACTGTTTTTT.

The chain employs TRBV5-4 and TRBJ1-1; 7 positions agree with TRBD1. The CDR3 consists of 15 residues. V trimming: 4 bases; J trimming: 1 base; junction bases outside the gene matches: 7. Looked up from germline, CDR1 is SGHNT and CDR2 is YYREEE (reference sequence). This CDR3 reads CASSTRQGGNTEAFF. The CDR3 bases are TGTGCCAGCAGCACCCGACAGGGAGGGAACACTGAAGCTTTCTTT.

There are a few counts of this clone. The V gene is TRBV28, the J gene TRBJ1-6, with 9 bases fitting TRBD1. Germline V gene sequence: CDR1 MDHEN, CDR2 SYDVKM. The V segment lost 6 bases and the J segment 3 bases; nucleotides outside the gene matches: 6. This CDR3 region has 16 residues. In DNA form, the CDR3 reads TGTGCCAGCAGCCCTGGGACAGGGAACTATAATTCACCCCTCCACTTT. It codes for CASSPGTGNYNSPLHF.

The chain couples TRBV28 to TRBJ1-2, with a possible D match to TRBD1 (6 bases). The V end was cut by 3 bases, the J end by 4 bases, with 21 bases between. There are 17 residues in the CDR3. Germline CDR1 and CDR2: MDHEN and SYDVKM. The CDR3 DNA reads as TGTGCCAGCAGTTTTTCTGGATACAGGGTCAATCTCTATGGCTACACCTTC. It yields the protein CASSFSGYRVNLYGYTF.